This passage covers 12 T cell receptor beta chains from one sample sequenced in a study of cytomegalovirus exposure and HLA in healthy donors (dated by TCRdb to 2016 to 2017). Library creation used the immunoSEQ multiplex PCR assay. The multiplex PCR relied on a mix of 60 forward primers for TCR Vbeta segments and 13 reverse primers for TCR Jbeta segments. Imported from immuneACCESS, the table was reduced by TCRdb to in-frame sequences with V and J called. These copies leave out some clones; in studies compared against another copy, an unresolved V gene accounts for under half, and the cause of the remainder is not known. A total of a few hundred thousand clones appear in this sample, approximately 80% of them only once. The ten most abundant clones make up about 3.1% of the sample. The material sequenced was PBMCs. The source is a man aged 25 to 40 in good health and CMV-seronegative.

The V call is TRBV27, the J call TRBJ1-5, with a weak D call TRBD1 (5 bases). There are 14 residues in the CDR3. Germline V gene lookup returns CDR1 MNHEY and CDR2 SMNVEV (reference sequence). Deletions cut 5 bases from V and 1 base from J, with 9 bases between. CDR3 protein: CASSAAGSNQPQHF. Here the CDR3 DNA reads TGTGCCAGCAGTGCAGCAGGGAGCAATCAGCCCCAGCATTTT.

The DNA of the CDR3 is TGTGCCATTGGACAGCTACGGGGCGAGCAGTACTTC. As protein: CAIGQLRGEQYF. The V and J genes are TRBV7-9 and TRBJ2-7, with D perhaps matching TRBD1 (6 bases). There are 12 residues in the CDR3. CDR1 and CDR2 (germline): SEHNR, FQNEAQ (reference sequence). V was trimmed by 10 bases and J by 6 bases, leaving 16 bases between them.

J is TRBJ2-7 and V is TRBV7-6; 9 bases agree with TRBD1. Germline CDR1 reads SGHVS; CDR2 reads FNYEAQ. V was pared by 4 bases and J by 4 bases, with 2 bases of the junction left unmatched. CDR3 length: 13 amino acids. CDR3 loop: CASSYGTGYEQYF. The CDR3 nucleotides read TGTGCCAGCAGCTACGGGACAGGGTACGAGCAGTACTTC.

The rearrangement joins TRBV19 to TRBJ1-2, with TRBD1 as a possible D gene (6 bases). The CDR3 extends over 15 amino acids. The V end lost 7 bases, the J end lost 6 bases, and 21 bases lay between the germline ends. Germline CDR1 is LNHDA and CDR2 is SQIVND (reference sequence). The CDR3: CASITSTGSFNGYTF. CDR3 coding DNA: TGTGCCAGTATAACCTCCACAGGGTCCTTCAATGGCTACACCTTC.

The rearrangement uses TRBV29-1 and TRBJ1-1; 8 positions match TRBD1. The CDR3 has 15 amino acids. Germline V CDR1 and CDR2: SQVTM, ANQGSEA. Trimming took 3 bases from V and 1 from J; bases not matched to a gene: 7. The CDR3 here is CSVDLTGTGNTEAFF. DNA of the CDR3: TGCAGCGTTGACCTTACCGGGACAGGGAACACTGAAGCTTTCTTT.

Points on this clone: The germline gene is not matched at one end of the junction; a read error may be the cause. The chain has TRBV7-2 and TRBJ2-6; maybe TRBD1 (5 bases). CDR1 and CDR2 from the germline V gene are SGHTA and FQGNSA. This CDR3 contains 16 residues. CDR3 region: CASLSGATSGASVLTF. CDR3 DNA: TGTGCCAGCCTGAGTGGGGCGACCTCTGGGGCCAGCGTCCTGACTTTC.

This clone has only one observation. The CDR3 reads CASSVITGAGGNEQFF. The CDR3 region has the DNA TGTGCCAGCAGCGTAATAACGGGGGCAGGGGGCAATGAGCAGTTCTTC. This chain uses TRBV9 with TRBJ2-1; D possibly corresponds to TRBD1 (7 bases). Between the trimmed V and J ends, which lost 1 base and 6 bases, there was a span of 17 bases. The CDR3 extends over 16 amino acids. CDR1 is SGDLS, CDR2 YYNGEE, per germline.

The chain recombines TRBV7-9 with TRBJ2-7; TRBD1 agrees at 7 bases. Germline CDR1 is SEHNR and CDR2 is FQNEAQ (reference sequence). V dropped 2 bases and J dropped 5; count of bases not matched to a gene: 3. The CDR3 loop spans 13 amino acids. CDR3: CASSLRGLNEQYF. CDR3 coding DNA: TGTGCCAGCAGCTTAAGGGGGCTGAACGAGCAGTACTTC.

The rearrangement joins TRBV10-1 to TRBJ2-3, with a weak D call TRBD1 (5 bases). The CDR3 loop spans 19 amino acids. CDR1 and CDR2 from the germline V gene are WNHNN and SYGVQD (reference sequence). V lost 2 bases and J lost 2, with 23 bases in between. In DNA form, the CDR3 reads TGCGCCAGCAGTGAGAGAAACGGCCTAGAACAGGCCTACACAGATACGCAGTATTTT. Its translation: CASSERNGLEQAYTDTQYF.

In its sample, this clone was seen a few times. The rearrangement joins TRBV11-2 to TRBJ1-1; D ambiguous. Per germline, CDR1 SGHAT and CDR2 FQNNGV. This CDR3 spans 12 amino acids. Trimming took 3 bases from V and 6 from J, leaving 8 bases between them. This chain's CDR3 is CASSLRAPEAFF. CDR3 bases: TGTGCCAGCAGCTTGAGAGCCCCTGAAGCTTTCTTT.

The V call is TRBV11-2, the J call TRBJ2-7; 7 positions match TRBD2. The CDR3 has 14 amino acids. CDR1 and CDR2 (germline): SGHAT, FQNNGV. V dropped 4 bases and J dropped 4; count of bases not matched to a gene: 7. CDR3 amino acids: CASSSRTRFYEQYF. Here the CDR3 DNA reads TGTGCCAGCAGCTCCCGGACTAGATTTTACGAGCAGTACTTC.

V and J are TRBV5-5 and TRBJ2-1; 13 positions agree with TRBD2. Germline V CDR1 and CDR2: SGHKS, YYEKEE (reference sequence). There are 17 residues in the CDR3. The ends lost 4 bases at V and 4 bases at J; junction bases unmatched: 8. This chain's CDR3 is CASSRRLAGGLYNEQFF. The CDR3 nucleotides are TGTGCCAGCAGCCGAAGACTAGCGGGGGGTCTGTACAATGAGCAGTTCTTC. Looking up the rest from reference TRBV5-5 and TRBJ2-1 gives the full variable domain: DAGVTQSPTHLIKTRGQQVTLRCSPISGHKSVSWYQQVLGQGPQFIFQYYEKEERGRGNFPDRFSARQFPNYSSELNVNALLLGDSALYLCASSRRLAGGLYNEQFFGPGTRLTVL.